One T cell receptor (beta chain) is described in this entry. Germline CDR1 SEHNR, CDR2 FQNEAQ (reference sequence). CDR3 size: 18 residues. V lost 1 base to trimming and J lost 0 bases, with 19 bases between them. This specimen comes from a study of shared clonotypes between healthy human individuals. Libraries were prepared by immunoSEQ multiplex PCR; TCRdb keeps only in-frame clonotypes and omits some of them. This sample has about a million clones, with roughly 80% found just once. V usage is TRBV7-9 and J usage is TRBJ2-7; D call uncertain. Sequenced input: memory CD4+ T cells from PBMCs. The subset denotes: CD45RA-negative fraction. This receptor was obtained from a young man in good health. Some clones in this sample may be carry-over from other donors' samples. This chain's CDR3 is CASSLGLSPTVSSYEQYF. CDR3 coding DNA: TGTGCCAGCAGCTTAGGTCTGTCTCCGACGGTGAGCTCCTACGAGCAGTACTTC.